This T cell receptor (beta chain) was retrieved from a study of cytotoxic CD8 clonotypes in ibrutinib-treated CLL. TCRdb's table, derived via immunoSEQ multiplex PCR, lists solely in-frame clones and lacks some. The table lists some 300,000 clones, just under 80% of them singletons. Study conclusions and caveats: Baseline-level clonality went beyond age-matched healthy donors and moved in step with circulating CD8+ T-cell counts.

Germline CDR1 and CDR2: MNHEY and SMNVEV (reference sequence). The CDR3 is 14 residues long. Trimming removed 3 bases at V and 5 bases at J, with 13 bases between. Concerning this clone itself: Its target is unknown.

The chain employs TRBV27 and TRBJ1-1; D uncertain. This TCR derives from a human donor with chronic lymphocytic leukemia. The sequences come from PBMCs, collected before ibrutinib treatment. CDR3 protein: CASSLVEGTTEAFF. The CDR3, as DNA: TGTGCCAGCAGTTTGGTCGAGGGAACAACTGAAGCTTTCTTT.